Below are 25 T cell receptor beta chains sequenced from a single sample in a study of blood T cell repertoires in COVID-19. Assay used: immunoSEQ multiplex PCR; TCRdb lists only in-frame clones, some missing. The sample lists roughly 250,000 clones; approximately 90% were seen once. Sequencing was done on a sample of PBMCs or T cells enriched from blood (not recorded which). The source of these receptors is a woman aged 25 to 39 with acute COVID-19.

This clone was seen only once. CDR3 nucleotide sequence: TGTGCCATCAGTGGAGCCGGGTCTGATTCACCCCTCCACTTT. It encodes CAISGAGSDSPLHF. The chain carries TRBV10-3 and TRBJ1-6, with D unclear. CDR1 is ENHRY, CDR2 SYGVKD, per germline. V was trimmed by 4 bases and J by 8 bases, leaving 12 bases between them. The CDR3 is 14 amino acids.

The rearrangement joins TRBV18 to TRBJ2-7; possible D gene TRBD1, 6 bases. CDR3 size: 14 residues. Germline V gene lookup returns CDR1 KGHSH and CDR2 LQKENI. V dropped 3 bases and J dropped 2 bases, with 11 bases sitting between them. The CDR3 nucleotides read TGTGCCAGCTCACCTACAGGGAGTACCTACGAGCAGTACTTC. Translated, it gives CASSPTGSTYEQYF.

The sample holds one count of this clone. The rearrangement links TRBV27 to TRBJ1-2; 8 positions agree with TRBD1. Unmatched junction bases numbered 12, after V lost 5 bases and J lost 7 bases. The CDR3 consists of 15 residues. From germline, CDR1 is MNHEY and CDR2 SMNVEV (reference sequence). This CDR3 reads CASSTHHGQGGGYTF. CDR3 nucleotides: TGTGCCAGCAGTACACACCACGGACAGGGAGGTGGCTACACCTTC.

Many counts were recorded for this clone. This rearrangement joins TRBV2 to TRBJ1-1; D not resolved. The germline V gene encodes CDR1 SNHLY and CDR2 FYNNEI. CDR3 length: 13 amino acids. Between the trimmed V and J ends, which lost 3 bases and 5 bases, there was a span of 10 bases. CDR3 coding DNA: TGTGCCAGCAGTGATAGTCGGGGAACTGAAGCTTTCTTT. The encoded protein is CASSDSRGTEAFF. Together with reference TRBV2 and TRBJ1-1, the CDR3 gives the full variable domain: EPEVTQTPSHQVTQMGQEVILRCVPISNHLYFYWYRQILGQKVEFLVSFYNNEISEKSEIFDDQFSVERPDGSNFTLKIRSTKLEDSAMYFCASSDSRGTEAFFGQGTRLTVV.

In DNA, the CDR3 is TGTGCCAGCAGCTTCCGGGGGGACTCCTACGAGCAGTACTTC. Protein product: CASSFRGDSYEQYF. The rearrangement joins TRBV7-2 to TRBJ2-7; 7 bases line up with TRBD2. In germline, CDR1 is SGHTA, CDR2 FQGNSA. The V segment lost 3 bases and the J segment 0 bases; nucleotides outside the gene matches: 2. The CDR3 extends over 14 amino acids.

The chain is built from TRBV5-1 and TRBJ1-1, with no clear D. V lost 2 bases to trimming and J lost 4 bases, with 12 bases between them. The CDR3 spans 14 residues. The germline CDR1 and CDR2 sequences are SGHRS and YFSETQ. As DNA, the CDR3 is TGCGCCAGCAGCTTTGCGAGGGTAGGCACTGAAGCTTTCTTT. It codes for CASSFARVGTEAFF.

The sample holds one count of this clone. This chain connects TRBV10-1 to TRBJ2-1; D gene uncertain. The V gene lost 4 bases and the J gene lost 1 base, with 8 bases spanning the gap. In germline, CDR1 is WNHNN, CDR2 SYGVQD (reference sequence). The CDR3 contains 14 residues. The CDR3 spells CASSVSASYNEQFF. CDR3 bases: TGCGCCAGCAGTGTGTCGGCATCCTACAATGAGCAGTTCTTC.

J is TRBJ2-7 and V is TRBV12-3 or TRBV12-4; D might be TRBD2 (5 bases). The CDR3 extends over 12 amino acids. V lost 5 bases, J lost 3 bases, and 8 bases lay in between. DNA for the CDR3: TGTGCCAGCAGTACCGGGGACTACGAGCAGTACTTC. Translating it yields CASSTGDYEQYF.

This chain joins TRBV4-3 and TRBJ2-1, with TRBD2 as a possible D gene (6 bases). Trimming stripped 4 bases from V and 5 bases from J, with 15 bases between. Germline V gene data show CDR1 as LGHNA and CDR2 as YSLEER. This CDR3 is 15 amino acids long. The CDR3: CASSPRDSTHNEQFF. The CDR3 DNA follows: TGCGCCAGCAGCCCGCGGGACTCTACGCACAATGAGCAGTTCTTC.

CDR3 in DNA: TGCGCCAGCAGCCAAGATCTCGAGGCTTCTAATGAAAAACTGTTTTTT. It yields the protein CASSQDLEASNEKLFF. The chain links TRBV4-3 to TRBJ1-4; D is ambiguous. The germline CDR1 and CDR2 sequences are LGHNA and YSLEER. V was pared by 0 bases and J by 3 bases, with 11 bases between. The length of the CDR3 is 16 residues.

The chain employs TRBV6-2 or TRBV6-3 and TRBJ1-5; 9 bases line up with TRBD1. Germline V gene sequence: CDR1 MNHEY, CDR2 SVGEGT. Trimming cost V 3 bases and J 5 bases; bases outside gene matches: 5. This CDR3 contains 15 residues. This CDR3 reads CASSYRDRVDQPQHF. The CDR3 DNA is TGTGCCAGCAGTTATCGGGACAGGGTGGATCAGCCCCAGCATTTT.

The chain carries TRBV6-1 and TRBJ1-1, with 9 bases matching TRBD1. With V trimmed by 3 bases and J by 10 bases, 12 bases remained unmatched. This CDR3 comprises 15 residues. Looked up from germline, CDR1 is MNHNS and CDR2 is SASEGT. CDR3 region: CASSDPGQGKLVAFF. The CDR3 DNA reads TGTGCCAGCAGTGATCCGGGACAGGGAAAGTTGGTAGCTTTCTTT.

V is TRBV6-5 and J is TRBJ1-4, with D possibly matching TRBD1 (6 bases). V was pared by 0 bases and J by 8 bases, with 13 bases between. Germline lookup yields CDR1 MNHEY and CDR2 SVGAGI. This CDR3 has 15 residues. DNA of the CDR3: TGTGCCAGCAGTTACTCTGGGGGGGCGGGGGAAAAACTGTTTTTT. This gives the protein CASSYSGGAGEKLFF.

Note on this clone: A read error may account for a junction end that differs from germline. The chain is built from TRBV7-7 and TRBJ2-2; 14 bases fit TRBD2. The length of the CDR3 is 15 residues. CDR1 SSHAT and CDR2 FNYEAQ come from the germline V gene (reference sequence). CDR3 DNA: TGTGCTAGCAGCTTGGGACTAGCGGGGGCCGGGGAGCTGTTTTTT. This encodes CASSLGLAGAGELFF.

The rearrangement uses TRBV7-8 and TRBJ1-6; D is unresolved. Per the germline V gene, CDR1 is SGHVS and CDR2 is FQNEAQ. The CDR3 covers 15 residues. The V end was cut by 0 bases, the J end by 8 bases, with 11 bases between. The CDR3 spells CASSLAEVSDSPLHF. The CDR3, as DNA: TGTGCCAGCAGCTTAGCAGAGGTGTCGGATTCACCCCTCCACTTT.

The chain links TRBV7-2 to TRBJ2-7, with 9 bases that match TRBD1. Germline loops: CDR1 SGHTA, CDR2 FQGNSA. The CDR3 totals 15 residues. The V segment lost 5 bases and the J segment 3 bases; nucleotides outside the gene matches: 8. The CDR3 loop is CASSRNRGQDYEQYF. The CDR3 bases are TGTGCCAGCAGCCGGAACAGGGGGCAGGACTACGAGCAGTACTTC.

The CDR3 coding sequence is TGTGCCAGCAGCTTAGAACTCCCATCCGAGCAGTACTTC. Encoded protein: CASSLELPSEQYF. The rearrangement uses TRBV7-2 and TRBJ2-7; D gene unclear. With 1 base removed from V and 6 bases from J, the gap between germline ends came to 10 bases. The CDR3 loop spans 13 amino acids. Germline loops: CDR1 SGHTA, CDR2 FQGNSA.

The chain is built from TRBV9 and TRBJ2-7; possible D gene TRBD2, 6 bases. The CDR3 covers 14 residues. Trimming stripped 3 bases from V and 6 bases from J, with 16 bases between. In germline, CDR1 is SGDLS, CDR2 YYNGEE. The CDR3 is CASSARAGNGEQYF. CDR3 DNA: TGTGCCAGCAGCGCCAGGGCGGGGAACGGCGAGCAGTACTTC.

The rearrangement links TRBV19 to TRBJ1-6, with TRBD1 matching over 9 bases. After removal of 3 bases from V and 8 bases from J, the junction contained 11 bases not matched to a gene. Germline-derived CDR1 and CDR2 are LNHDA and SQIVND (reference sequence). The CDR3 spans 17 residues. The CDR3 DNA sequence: TGTGCCAGTAGTATCAACCCCCCGGGACAGGGCCATTCACCCCTCCACTTT. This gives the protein CASSINPPGQGHSPLHF.

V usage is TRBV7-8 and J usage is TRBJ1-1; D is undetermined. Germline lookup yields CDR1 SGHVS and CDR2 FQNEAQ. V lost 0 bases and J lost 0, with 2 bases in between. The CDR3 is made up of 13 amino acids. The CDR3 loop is CASSLALNTEAFF. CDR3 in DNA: TGTGCCAGCAGCTTAGCCTTGAACACTGAAGCTTTCTTT.

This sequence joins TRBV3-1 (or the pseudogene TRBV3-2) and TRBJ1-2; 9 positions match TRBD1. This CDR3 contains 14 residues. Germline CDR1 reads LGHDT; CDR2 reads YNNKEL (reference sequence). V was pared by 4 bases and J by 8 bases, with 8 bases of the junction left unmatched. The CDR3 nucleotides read TGTGCCAGCAGCCCAACAGGGGGCGCGGAAGGCTACACCTTC. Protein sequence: CASSPTGGAEGYTF.

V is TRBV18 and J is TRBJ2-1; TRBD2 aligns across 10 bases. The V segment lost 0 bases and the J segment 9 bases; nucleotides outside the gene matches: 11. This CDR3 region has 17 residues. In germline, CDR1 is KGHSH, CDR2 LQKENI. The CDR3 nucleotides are TGTGCCAGCTCACCACCGGTGTTAGCGGGGGGAGGGAGTGAGCAGTTCTTC. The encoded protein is CASSPPVLAGGGSEQFF. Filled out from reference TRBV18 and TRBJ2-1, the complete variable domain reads NAGVMQNPRHLVRRRGQEARLRCSPMKGHSHVYWYRQLPEEGLKFMVYLQKENIIDESGMPKERFSAEFPKEGPSILRIQQVVRGDSAAYFCASSPPVLAGGGSEQFFGPGTRLTVL.

The CDR3 here is CASSEYSMNTEAFF. The CDR3 DNA is TGTGCCAGCAGTGAATACAGCATGAACACTGAAGCTTTCTTT. The chain has TRBV6-1 and TRBJ1-1; D is ambiguous. V was cut by 2 bases and J by 0 bases, with 7 bases left in between. This CDR3 is 14 amino acids long. Germline loops: CDR1 MNHNS, CDR2 SASEGT.

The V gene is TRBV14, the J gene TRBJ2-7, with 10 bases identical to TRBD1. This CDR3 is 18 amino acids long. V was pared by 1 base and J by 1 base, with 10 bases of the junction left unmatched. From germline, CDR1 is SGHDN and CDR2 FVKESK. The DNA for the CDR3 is TGTGCCAGCAGCCAAGTTAGGTTTCGGGGACAGGGGTCCTACGAGCAGTACTTC. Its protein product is CASSQVRFRGQGSYEQYF.

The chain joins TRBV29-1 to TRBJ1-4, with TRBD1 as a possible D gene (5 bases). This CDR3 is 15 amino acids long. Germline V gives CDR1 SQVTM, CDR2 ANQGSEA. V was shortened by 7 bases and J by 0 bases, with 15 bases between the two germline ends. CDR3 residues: CSAQIRDSTNEKLFF. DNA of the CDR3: TGCAGCGCACAAATACGGGACTCAACTAATGAAAAACTGTTTTTT.